The 30 T cell receptor beta chains given below trace back to one sample, sequenced in a study of T cells in Graves' hyperthyroidism and ophthalmopathy. TCR beta CDR3 regions were amplified from RNA transcripts. The HTBI primer set served for first-round RT-PCR of the TCR CDR3. TCRdb recomputed calls from the multiplex PCR reads with MiXCR, one row per CDR3 protein. This sample has roughly 290,000 distinct CDR3 sequences, with roughly 15% found just once. Sequencing was carried out using blood. The source of these receptors is a woman in her forties with Graves' hyperthyroidism.

This clonotype turned up a few times. The V call is TRBV18, the J call TRBJ2-1; D ambiguous. The CDR3 spans 14 residues. The germline V and J ends were trimmed by 10 bases and 7 bases, with 20 bases remaining between them. In germline, CDR1 is KGHSH, CDR2 LQKENI. Here the CDR3 DNA reads TGTGCCACCCAGACTCCACGGAGTGGGAATGAGCAGTTCTTC. Translated, it gives CATQTPRSGNEQFF.

This clonotype was detected many times. The chain joins TRBV13 to TRBJ2-3; D is uncertain. Germline V gives CDR1 PRHDT, CDR2 FYEKMQ (reference sequence). The CDR3 is made up of 13 amino acids. The V gene lost 5 bases and the J gene lost 4 bases, with 10 bases spanning the gap. CDR3 sequence: CASSPESSDTQYF. In DNA form, the CDR3 reads TGTGCCAGCAGCCCAGAGAGTTCAGATACGCAGTATTTT.

This clonotype showed up many times. The chain combines TRBV2 with TRBJ1-4; D gene ambiguous. The V and J ends lost 1 base and 10 bases respectively, with 4 bases between them. The germline CDR1 and CDR2 sequences are SNHLY and FYNNEI. The CDR3 extends over 11 amino acids. The DNA of the CDR3 is TGTGCCAGCAGTGAAGAAGGAAAACTGTTTTTT. It is translated as CASSEEGKLFF.

This clonotype was observed at least ten times. This chain links TRBV18 with TRBJ1-2; the D gene is possibly TRBD1 (5 bases). V was cut by 6 bases and J by 5 bases, with 10 bases left in between. CDR3 size: 12 residues. CDR1 and CDR2 from the germline V gene are KGHSH and LQKENI. This CDR3 reads CASSPGMYGYTF. CDR3 DNA: TGTGCCAGCTCGCCAGGGATGTATGGCTACACCTTC.

This clonotype was observed at least ten times. V is TRBV7-8 and J is TRBJ1-3; D uncertain. Trimming pared 4 bases from V and 4 bases from J, leaving 8 bases between. The CDR3 is made up of 13 amino acids. Germline V gene sequence: CDR1 SGHVS, CDR2 FQNEAQ. The DNA for the CDR3 is TGTGCCAGCAGCTCGGGAAAGGGAAACACCATATATTTT. As protein: CASSSGKGNTIYF.

This clonotype was counted a few times. This chain links TRBV25-1 with TRBJ2-5, with D possibly being TRBD2 (6 bases). The V gene lost 8 bases and the J gene lost 1 base, with 8 bases spanning the gap. Germline values: CDR1 MGHDK, CDR2 SYGVNS. The CDR3 spans 12 residues. The DNA for the CDR3 is TGTGCCAGCGGGGGGTTCCAAGAGACCCAGTACTTC. It encodes CASGGFQETQYF.

In this sample, this clonotype turned up a few times. V is TRBV10-3 and J is TRBJ1-3; D gene ambiguous. Germline CDR1 is ENHRY and CDR2 is SYGVKD. The CDR3 spans 12 residues. The V gene lost 6 bases and the J gene lost 4 bases, with 7 bases spanning the gap. The CDR3 protein is CAIRGEGNTIYF. For the CDR3, the DNA is TGTGCCATCAGGGGCGAAGGAAACACCATATATTTT.

This clonotype showed up many times. V gene TRBV6-1 combines with J gene TRBJ1-5; TRBD1 agrees at 8 bases. Germline lookup yields CDR1 MNHNS and CDR2 SASEGT. Losses at the gene ends were 5 bases for V and 6 bases for J; bases not matched to a gene: 3. The CDR3 loop spans 13 amino acids. For the CDR3, the DNA is TGTGCCAGCAGTACAGGGGGTGGTCAGCCCCAGCATTTT. The encoded protein is CASSTGGGQPQHF.

This clonotype showed up just a few times. V and J are TRBV13 and TRBJ2-7; a possible D gene is TRBD2 (5 bases). The CDR3 is 14 amino acids. V was shortened by 5 bases and J by 7 bases, with 18 bases between the two germline ends. Germline V lookup: CDR1 PRHDT, CDR2 FYEKMQ (reference sequence). CDR3 residues: CASSGGGGINEQYF. In nucleotides, the CDR3 is TGTGCCAGCAGCGGAGGCGGCGGCATTAATGAGCAGTACTTC.

Written as DNA, the CDR3 is TGTGCCAGCAGCTTTAACCGGGACACATATTTT. It yields the protein CASSFNRDTYF. This chain connects TRBV11-2 to TRBJ1-3, with a weak D call TRBD1 (6 bases). Germline-derived CDR1 and CDR2 are SGHAT and FQNNGV. This CDR3 has 11 amino acids. The V gene lost 3 bases and the J gene lost 15 bases, with 12 bases spanning the gap.

This clonotype has more than one count but fewer than ten. J is TRBJ1-4 and V is TRBV11-2, with D perhaps TRBD1 (6 bases). V lost 2 bases, J lost 5 bases, and 12 bases lay in between. Germline V lookup: CDR1 SGHAT, CDR2 FQNNGV. This CDR3 contains 15 residues. The CDR3, as DNA: TGTGCCAGCAGCTTATTGGACAGAAGAAATGAAAAACTGTTTTTT. Protein sequence: CASSLLDRRNEKLFF.

In its sample, this clonotype was seen once. It may be a read error: a sequence one base away is much more abundant. This chain connects TRBV7-8 to TRBJ1-2, with D perhaps matching TRBD1 (5 bases). The V end lost 6 bases, the J end lost 1 base, and 15 bases lay between the germline ends. CDR3 length: 15 residues. Germline loops: CDR1 SGHVS, CDR2 FQNEAQ. The CDR3 nucleotides are TGTGCCAGCAGGCTAACCGGGACCGATAACTATGGCTACACCTTC. It specifies CASRLTGTDNYGYTF.

This clonotype was detected many times. The rearrangement links TRBV5-6 to TRBJ2-5; TRBD1 is a possible D gene (6 bases). Germline CDR1 SGHDT, CDR2 YYEEEE. With 4 bases removed from V and 2 bases from J, the gap between germline ends came to 15 bases. This CDR3 is built from 15 residues. The CDR3, as DNA: TGTGCCAGCAGCGCACTGGGGGCAAGACAAGAGACCCAGTACTTC. It is translated as CASSALGARQETQYF.

This clonotype has a count of ten or more. The chain has TRBV20-1 and TRBJ1-1; TRBD1 aligns across 11 bases. This CDR3 is 13 amino acids long. V shed 6 bases and J 1 base; nucleotides not matched to a gene: 1. Germline CDR1 reads DFQATT; CDR2 reads SNEGSKA (reference sequence). CDR3 nucleotides: TGCAGTGCAGGGACAGGGGGGAACACTGAAGCTTTCTTT. Translating gives CSAGTGGNTEAFF.

This clonotype was seen more than once but under ten times. The rearrangement uses TRBV5-1 and TRBJ2-7, with D perhaps matching TRBD2 (5 bases). Per the germline V gene, CDR1 is SGHRS and CDR2 is YFSETQ. This CDR3 has 16 residues. V was shortened by 0 bases and J by 6 bases, with 19 bases between the two germline ends. The CDR3 DNA reads TGCGCCAGCAGCTTGGACTCAGGAGCCTCTCGGGGCGAGCAGTACTTC. Amino acid sequence: CASSLDSGASRGEQYF.

This clonotype occurred many times. This chain links TRBV12-3 or TRBV12-4 with TRBJ2-6; TRBD2 aligns across 10 bases. Trimming cost V 7 bases and J 1 base; bases outside gene matches: 7. The CDR3 contains 17 residues. CDR3 amino acids: CASTPGLALSGANVLTF. DNA for the CDR3: TGTGCCAGCACCCCGGGACTAGCGTTGTCTGGGGCCAACGTCCTGACTTTC.

This chain connects TRBV5-1 to TRBJ2-6, with D unresolved. V lost 4 bases, J lost 2 bases, and 10 bases lay in between. The germline V gene encodes CDR1 SGHRS and CDR2 YFSETQ. The CDR3 contains 15 residues. The CDR3 sequence is CASSVTGAGANVLTF. In nucleotides, the CDR3 is TGCGCCAGCAGCGTAACGGGCGCTGGGGCCAACGTCCTGACTTTC.

This clonotype was detected many times. J is TRBJ2-7 and V is TRBV29-1, with D unclear. This CDR3 contains 14 residues. The germline V gene encodes CDR1 SQVTM and CDR2 ANQGSEA. The V end lost 0 bases, the J end lost 4 bases, and 13 bases lay between the germline ends. CDR3 region: CSVEDQDGPYEQYF. The CDR3 coding sequence is TGCAGCGTTGAAGATCAAGACGGTCCTTACGAGCAGTACTTC.

This clonotype came up many times. The chain links TRBV20-1 to TRBJ1-5; D remains ambiguous. CDR3 length equals 14 residues. Deletions cut 1 base from V and 3 bases from J, with 10 bases between. CDR1 is DFQATT, CDR2 SNEGSKA, per germline (reference sequence). The CDR3 DNA is TGCAGTGCTAGAGTAGGGTGGAACAATCAGCCCCAGCATTTT. Translation: CSARVGWNNQPQHF.

The chain uses TRBV7-2 and TRBJ2-2, with D uncertain. The V gene lost 3 bases and the J gene lost 7 bases, with 18 bases spanning the gap. The germline V gene has CDR1 SGHTA and CDR2 FQGNSA. The CDR3 length is 16 residues. This chain's CDR3 is CASSFFRRVSGGELFF. Written as DNA, the CDR3 is TGTGCCAGCAGCTTTTTCCGCCGGGTCTCGGGCGGGGAGCTGTTTTTT.

The chain is built from TRBV6-5 and TRBJ2-1, with 7 bases lining up with TRBD1. CDR3 length: 15 amino acids. Germline-derived CDR1 and CDR2 are MNHEY and SVGAGI. Trimming at V came to 2 bases and at J to 4 bases, leaving 5 bases not matched to a gene. CDR3: CASSYRDRQYNEQFF. The CDR3, as DNA: TGTGCCAGCAGTTACAGGGACAGACAATACAATGAGCAGTTCTTC.

This clonotype was seen repeatedly, ten times or more. The chain recombines TRBV15 with TRBJ1-2; unclear D gene. CDR1 is LNHNV, CDR2 YYDKDF, per germline (reference sequence). This CDR3 comprises 14 residues. Trimming removed 3 bases at V and 3 bases at J, with 11 bases between. Here the CDR3 DNA reads TGTGCCACCAGCAGGGCACTGGCCGACTATGGCTACACCTTC. Amino acids: CATSRALADYGYTF.

This clonotype was seen only a few times. The chain couples TRBV24-1 to TRBJ2-1, with D possibly being TRBD2 (6 bases). The germline V gene encodes CDR1 KGHDR and CDR2 SFDVKD. V lost 3 bases, J lost 0 bases, and 14 bases lay in between. CDR3 length equals 17 residues. The CDR3 sequence is CATSDRLAASSYNEQFF. CDR3 sequence (DNA): TGTGCCACCAGTGATCGATTAGCGGCCAGCTCCTACAATGAGCAGTTCTTC.

This chain connects TRBV20-1 to TRBJ1-4; D is unresolved. Trimming cost V 0 bases and J 1 base, with 9 bases left between them. This CDR3 region has 15 residues. Germline-derived CDR1 and CDR2 are DFQATT and SNEGSKA (reference sequence). In DNA, the CDR3 is TGCAGTGCTAGAGATCCTGGGGTAACTAATGAAAAACTGTTTTTT. It translates to CSARDPGVTNEKLFF.

This chain links TRBV30 with TRBJ2-7; 7 nucleotides align to TRBD1. Per the germline V gene, CDR1 is GTSNPN and CDR2 is SVGIG (reference sequence). Losses at the gene ends were 3 bases for V and 2 bases for J; bases not matched to a gene: 7. The CDR3 runs 14 residues. The CDR3 region has the DNA TGTGCCTGGAGGAAGGGGGCGCGCACCTACGAGCAGTACTTC. This gives the protein CAWRKGARTYEQYF.

The rearrangement uses TRBV27 and TRBJ2-3; D call uncertain. CDR3 length: 13 amino acids. V lost 0 bases and J lost 6, with 7 bases in between. In germline, CDR1 is MNHEY, CDR2 SMNVEV (reference sequence). CDR3 protein: CASSLSIADTQYF. The CDR3 DNA reads TGTGCCAGCAGTTTATCGATAGCCGATACGCAGTATTTT.

In its sample, this clonotype was seen many times. This chain links TRBV24-1 with TRBJ2-2; 8 positions agree with TRBD2. The V gene's germline CDR1 is KGHDR and CDR2 SFDVKD. V was clipped by 1 base and J by 3 bases; unmatched bases: 12. This CDR3 has 19 amino acids. The CDR3 protein is CATSDLRGGPSGYTGELFF. The CDR3 DNA reads TGTGCCACCAGTGATTTACGGGGGGGGCCTAGCGGCTACACCGGGGAGCTGTTTTTT.

As for this clonotype: A single base separates this from a much larger clone, so it may be a read error. The J gene is TRBJ2-3, the V gene TRBV28; 7 nucleotides line up with TRBD1. Per germline, CDR1 MDHEN and CDR2 SYDVKM. The CDR3 has 14 residues. V lost 10 bases, J lost 1 base, and 8 bases stayed unmatched. The DNA for the CDR3 is TGTGCCAACAGATTAGGGGGCGGCACAGATACGCAGTATTTT. Protein: CANRLGGGTDTQYF.

The sample holds many counts of this clonotype. V is TRBV6-1 and J is TRBJ2-1; tentative D call: TRBD1 (7 bases). The CDR3 has 11 amino acids. Germline V CDR1 and CDR2: MNHNS, SASEGT. Trimming took off 5 bases at V and 12 bases at J, with 11 bases between the two ends. The CDR3 region is CASSRRDRQFF. Here the CDR3 DNA reads TGTGCCAGCAGTCGGAGGGACAGGCAGTTCTTC.

This clonotype was seen at least ten times. The chain recombines TRBV5-5 with TRBJ2-1; D is perhaps TRBD1 (6 bases). Germline V CDR1 and CDR2: SGHKS, YYEKEE (reference sequence). The CDR3 totals 14 residues. Trimming pared 2 bases from V and 9 bases from J, leaving 15 bases between. The CDR3 reads CASSLGWKGGEQFF. CDR3 coding DNA: TGTGCCAGCAGCTTAGGTTGGAAAGGGGGTGAGCAGTTCTTC.